These 30 T cell receptor beta chains came from one sample sequenced in a study of T cell changes during pregnancy in multiple sclerosis. The repertoire was sequenced with immunoSEQ multiplex PCR; TCRdb's copy has only in-frame clones and lacks some. Among some 80,000 clones listed, around 92% were seen once. The sample was peripheral blood, taken in the first trimester of pregnancy. The receptors stem from a female donor in good health, enrolled as a control in a pregnancy study.

This clone is a singleton in its sample. This rearrangement joins TRBV7-2 to TRBJ1-1; D call uncertain. V lost 4 bases, J lost 2 bases, and 14 bases lay in between. This CDR3 comprises 15 residues. Germline CDR1 reads SGHTA; CDR2 reads FQGNSA. As DNA, the CDR3 is TGTGCCAGCAGCTCCGGACGGGGAGTAAACACTGAAGCTTTCTTT. Amino acid sequence: CASSSGRGVNTEAFF.

The chain employs TRBV19 and TRBJ2-7; TRBD1 is a possible D gene (5 bases). Germline V gene data show CDR1 as LNHDA and CDR2 as SQIVND (reference sequence). The CDR3 loop spans 12 amino acids. V was shortened by 2 bases and J by 4 bases, with 6 bases between the two germline ends. CDR3 sequence: CASSIQGYEQYF. The CDR3 DNA is TGTGCCAGTAGTATACAGGGTTACGAGCAGTACTTC.

V usage is TRBV6-5 and J usage is TRBJ2-7; possibly TRBD1 for D (6 bases). Trimming left V 6 bases short and J 4 bases short, with 13 bases between. The CDR3 totals 13 residues. CDR1 is MNHEY and CDR2 is SVGAGI in the germline V gene. In DNA form, the CDR3 reads TGTGCCAGCAGACAGGGTGTCAGATACGAGCAGTACTTC. Protein sequence: CASRQGVRYEQYF.

The chain combines TRBV6-1 with TRBJ1-1; D is uncertain. The CDR3 is 13 residues long. Germline V gives CDR1 MNHNS, CDR2 SASEGT. The ends were cut back, 2 bases at V and 10 bases at J, with 14 bases in the middle. The CDR3 DNA reads as TGTGCCAGCAGTGAACCCAACGCGCCTGGAGCTTTCTTT. Translated: CASSEPNAPGAFF.

This sequence joins TRBV6-1 and TRBJ2-7; 8 bases match TRBD2. This CDR3 contains 15 residues. V trimming: 2 bases; J trimming: 5 bases; junction bases outside the gene matches: 8. CDR1 and CDR2 from the germline V gene are MNHNS and SASEGT. In DNA, the CDR3 is TGTGCCAGCAGTGAAACTACGGGGGGGCCCCACGAGCAGTACTTC. Its protein is CASSETTGGPHEQYF.

The chain recombines TRBV28 with TRBJ1-2, with 7 bases identical to TRBD1. This CDR3 comprises 14 residues. Trimming cost V 6 bases and J 4 bases; bases outside gene matches: 8. Germline V gene data show CDR1 as MDHEN and CDR2 as SYDVKM. For the CDR3, the DNA is TGTGCCAGCAGGCCACCTTGGGACAGCTATGGCTACACCTTC. Amino acids: CASRPPWDSYGYTF.

This chain connects TRBV28 to TRBJ2-7, with D uncertain. The V gene's germline CDR1 is MDHEN and CDR2 SYDVKM. Trimming removed 2 bases at V and 1 base at J, with 12 bases between. The CDR3 length is 15 residues. CDR3 region: CASSLPPSRSYEQYF. CDR3 sequence (DNA): TGTGCCAGCAGTTTACCCCCTAGTAGGTCCTACGAGCAGTACTTC.

The chain combines TRBV11-2 with TRBJ2-3; 7 positions agree with TRBD2. Germline loops: CDR1 SGHAT, CDR2 FQNNGV. The V gene end was trimmed by 8 bases and the J gene end by 6 bases; junction bases not matched to a gene: 2. This CDR3 comprises 11 residues. The CDR3 nucleotides are TGTGCCAGCTTCGGGGGGGATACGCAGTATTTT. Its translation: CASFGGDTQYF. Together with reference TRBV11-2 and TRBJ2-3, the CDR3 gives the full variable domain: EAGVAQSPRYKIIEKRQSVAFWCNPISGHATLYWYQQILGQGPKLLIQFQNNGVVDDSQLPKDRFSAERLKGVDSTLKIQPAKLEDSAVYLCASFGGDTQYFGPGTRLTVL.

The rearrangement links TRBV28 to TRBJ1-4; D is uncertain. This CDR3 has 15 amino acids. CDR1 MDHEN and CDR2 SYDVKM come from the germline V gene. Trimming took off 5 bases at V and 5 bases at J, with 15 bases between the two ends. CDR3 sequence reads: CASSIFGSTNEKLFF. In DNA, the CDR3 is TGTGCCAGCAGTATATTCGGGAGCACCAATGAAAAACTGTTTTTT.

The chain links TRBV10-3 to TRBJ2-7; 9 bases map to TRBD1. After removal of 8 bases from V and 5 bases from J, the junction contained 7 bases not matched to a gene. The CDR3 loop spans 13 amino acids. Germline V gene data show CDR1 as ENHRY and CDR2 as SYGVKD. In DNA, the CDR3 is TGTGCCATCTGGACAGGGGCGACCGACGAGCAGTACTTC. Translation: CAIWTGATDEQYF.

The chain combines TRBV7-6 with TRBJ2-3, with a possible D match to TRBD1 (6 bases). CDR1 and CDR2 (germline): SGHVS, FNYEAQ. Trimming left V 3 bases short and J 0 bases short, with 16 bases between. This CDR3 has 17 residues. The CDR3 loop is CASSLGPGVSSTDTQYF. CDR3 nucleotide sequence: TGTGCCAGCAGCTTGGGGCCAGGGGTTTCTAGCACAGATACGCAGTATTTT.

The V gene is TRBV7-9, the J gene TRBJ2-7; 12 bases align to TRBD1. The CDR3 covers 15 residues. Germline values: CDR1 SEHNR, CDR2 FQNEAQ (reference sequence). Unmatched junction bases numbered 4, after V lost 5 bases and J lost 2 bases. The CDR3, as DNA: TGTGCCAGCAGCCCGGGACAGGGGGCCACCTACGAGCAGTACTTC. Translated, it gives CASSPGQGATYEQYF.

The V gene is TRBV4-1, the J gene TRBJ2-3, with 9 bases lining up with TRBD1. V dropped 3 bases and J dropped 4; count of bases not matched to a gene: 17. Germline CDR1 MGHRA, CDR2 YSYEKL. The CDR3 totals 19 residues. The CDR3 reads CASSQRGTGNSGWSDTQYF. The CDR3 DNA follows: TGCGCCAGCAGCCAGAGAGGGACAGGGAATTCGGGGTGGTCAGATACGCAGTATTTT.

The chain couples TRBV7-9 to TRBJ2-7; tentative D call: TRBD1 (6 bases). Per germline, CDR1 SEHNR and CDR2 FQNEAQ (reference sequence). Trimming pared 5 bases from V and 3 bases from J, leaving 17 bases between. The CDR3 runs to 15 residues. The CDR3 DNA follows: TGTGCCAGCAGCGACCGATCAACAGGGCACTACGAGCAGTACTTC. Its translation is CASSDRSTGHYEQYF.

The V and J genes are TRBV15 and TRBJ1-1; D unresolved. CDR1 is LNHNV and CDR2 is YYDKDF in the germline V gene (reference sequence). V dropped 0 bases and J dropped 3 bases, with 8 bases sitting between them. This CDR3 is built from 14 residues. CDR3 residues: CATSRDIEDTEAFF. In DNA, the CDR3 is TGTGCCACCAGCAGAGATATTGAGGACACTGAAGCTTTCTTT.

The J gene is TRBJ2-7, the V gene TRBV13; TRBD1 aligns across 8 bases. V was clipped by 2 bases and J by 3 bases; unmatched bases: 9. Germline values: CDR1 PRHDT, CDR2 FYEKMQ (reference sequence). The CDR3 sequence is 16 residues long. CDR3 amino acids: CASSLSRDRFLYEQYF. The CDR3 DNA follows: TGTGCCAGCAGCTTATCACGGGACAGGTTCCTCTACGAGCAGTACTTC.

The chain has TRBV28 and TRBJ2-5; 16 bases agree with TRBD2. The junction had 15 bases not matched to a gene; V was cut back by 5 bases and J by 3 bases. CDR3 length equals 20 residues. CDR1 and CDR2 from the germline V gene are MDHEN and SYDVKM. CDR3 nucleotide sequence: TGTGCCAGCAGTGGGTCGCGCCCGGGACTAGCGGGGGGGGCTGAAGAGACCCAGTACTTC. The encoded protein is CASSGSRPGLAGGAEETQYF.

The chain is built from TRBV28 and TRBJ1-2, with TRBD1 identical over 7 bases. Germline V gives CDR1 MDHEN, CDR2 SYDVKM. V trimming: 4 bases; J trimming: 3 bases; junction bases outside the gene matches: 14. CDR3 size: 17 residues. CDR3 bases: TGTGCCAGCAGTTCTTGGCGACGACAGGGAACTTACTATGGCTACACCTTC. Protein: CASSSWRRQGTYYGYTF.

The chain is built from TRBV19 and TRBJ2-5; 9 positions agree with TRBD1. Trimming at V came to 5 bases and at J to 2 bases, leaving 9 bases not matched to a gene. The CDR3 extends over 16 amino acids. Looked up from germline, CDR1 is LNHDA and CDR2 is SQIVND (reference sequence). CDR3 sequence (DNA): TGTGCCAGTAGTGTGTTGACAGGGGGAGTGCAAGAGACCCAGTACTTC. It yields the protein CASSVLTGGVQETQYF. The variable domain in full, with the rest retrieved from reference TRBV19 and TRBJ2-5, is DGGITQSPKYLFRKEGQNVTLSCEQNLNHDAMYWYRQDPGQGLRLIYYSQIVNDFQKGDIAEGYSVSREKKESFPLTVTSAQKNPTAFYLCASSVLTGGVQETQYFGPGTRLLVL.

This clone was counted only a few times. The J gene is TRBJ1-4, the V gene TRBV5-1; D is ambiguous. CDR1 SGHRS and CDR2 YFSETQ come from the germline V gene. The CDR3 spans 16 residues. Trimming shortened V by 1 base and J by 1 base, and 11 bases separated the two germline ends. The CDR3, as DNA: TGCGCCAGCAGCTTGCCGAGTGGAGTAACTAATGAAAAACTGTTTTTT. Translating gives CASSLPSGVTNEKLFF.

This clone was found a few times. The V and J genes are TRBV19 and TRBJ1-1; no definite D call. The CDR3 totals 12 residues. CDR1 is LNHDA, CDR2 SQIVND, per germline (reference sequence). Between the trimmed V and J ends, which lost 6 bases and 3 bases, there was a span of 8 bases. In DNA, the CDR3 is TGTGCCAGTAGCTCAGACTACACTGAAGCTTTCTTT. Protein sequence: CASSSDYTEAFF.

This clone occurred a few times. The chain links TRBV30 to TRBJ2-1; 8 nucleotides align to TRBD2. This CDR3 comprises 15 residues. The germline CDR1 and CDR2 sequences are GTSNPN and SVGIG (reference sequence). V shed 0 bases, J shed 5 bases, and the junction held 6 bases outside the gene matches. The CDR3 DNA sequence: TGTGCCTGGAGTGTACGGGAGGGACCCCACAATGAGCAGTTCTTC. Translation gives CAWSVREGPHNEQFF. The full variable domain, rest sourced from reference TRBV30 and TRBJ2-1, is SQTIHQWPATLVQPVGSPLSLECTVEGTSNPNLYWYRQAAGRGLQLLFYSVGIGQISSEVPQNLSASRPQDRQFILSSKKLLLSDSGFYLCAWSVREGPHNEQFFGPGTRLTVL.

The V call is TRBV5-5, the J call TRBJ1-4; 7 nucleotides agree with TRBD1. After removal of 0 bases from V and 6 bases from J, the junction contained 2 bases not matched to a gene. The germline CDR1 and CDR2 sequences are SGHKS and YYEKEE (reference sequence). This CDR3 is 14 amino acids long. CDR3 loop: CASSLGQGHEKLFF. CDR3 bases: TGTGCCAGCAGCTTGGGACAGGGTCATGAAAAACTGTTTTTT.

This clone was observed a few times. J is TRBJ1-2 and V is TRBV20-1; D call uncertain. This CDR3 contains 11 residues. V dropped 1 base and J dropped 8 bases, with 8 bases sitting between them. Germline CDR1 reads DFQATT; CDR2 reads SNEGSKA (reference sequence). The DNA for the CDR3 is TGCAGTGCTAGAGGCGCGGGGGGCTACACCTTC. Protein product: CSARGAGGYTF.

The rearrangement links TRBV7-9 to TRBJ1-2; 8 bases agree with TRBD1. The junction had 8 bases not matched to a gene; V was cut back by 5 bases and J by 3 bases. CDR1 and CDR2 (germline): SEHNR, FQNEAQ (reference sequence). This CDR3 has 15 residues. CDR3 sequence (DNA): TGTGCCAGCAGCCTATGGACAGGGAGGGACTATGGCTACACCTTC. Protein sequence: CASSLWTGRDYGYTF.

This sequence joins TRBV7-2 and TRBJ2-3; perhaps TRBD2 as D (5 bases). V lost 1 base, J lost 0 bases, and 11 bases lay in between. Per the germline V gene, CDR1 is SGHTA and CDR2 is FQGNSA. The CDR3 length is 16 residues. CDR3 DNA sequence: TGTGCCAGCAGCTTAGGCGCCCAGCGGAGCACAGATACGCAGTATTTT. Its translation: CASSLGAQRSTDTQYF.

The CDR3, as DNA: TGTGCCAGCAGTCTAGAGGTGCGGGGGTTCCAAGAGACCCAGTACTTC. It codes for CASSLEVRGFQETQYF. The rearrangement joins TRBV28 to TRBJ2-5; 7 bases map to TRBD2. Germline V gene sequence: CDR1 MDHEN, CDR2 SYDVKM. Losses at the gene ends were 5 bases for V and 1 base for J; bases not matched to a gene: 10. The CDR3 contains 16 residues. Together with reference TRBV28 and TRBJ2-5, the CDR3 gives the full variable domain: DVKVTQSSRYLVKRTGEKVFLECVQDMDHENMFWYRQDPGLGLRLIYFSYDVKMKEKGDIPEGYSVSREKKERFSLILESASTNQTSMYLCASSLEVRGFQETQYFGPGTRLLVL.

The chain recombines TRBV19 with TRBJ1-1; tentatively, D is TRBD1 (5 bases). This CDR3 contains 19 residues. The V end was cut by 7 bases, the J end by 10 bases, with 37 bases between. Germline CDR1 is LNHDA and CDR2 is SQIVND (reference sequence). In nucleotides, the CDR3 is TGTGCCAGTACCCCAGGACGGGGGGAATTGTCTCACCTAGGGCCTAGAGCTTTCTTT. This gives the protein CASTPGRGELSHLGPRAFF. Looking up the rest from reference TRBV19 and TRBJ1-1 gives the full variable domain: DGGITQSPKYLFRKEGQNVTLSCEQNLNHDAMYWYRQDPGQGLRLIYYSQIVNDFQKGDIAEGYSVSREKKESFPLTVTSAQKNPTAFYLCASTPGRGELSHLGPRAFFGQGTRLTVV.

The chain combines TRBV18 with TRBJ1-6; D remains ambiguous. Trimming shortened V by 2 bases and J by 4 bases, and 15 bases separated the two germline ends. This CDR3 contains 17 residues. Germline CDR1 is KGHSH and CDR2 is LQKENI. The CDR3 loop is CASSPGYYGEYNSPLHF. In DNA, the CDR3 is TGTGCCAGCTCACCAGGCTACTACGGTGAATATAATTCACCCCTCCACTTT.

In its sample, this clone was seen once. The chain employs TRBV7-9 and TRBJ2-2; D perhaps matches TRBD2 (5 bases). Trimming shortened V by 1 base and J by 6 bases, and 6 bases separated the two germline ends. The CDR3 loop spans 13 amino acids. Germline CDR1 reads SEHNR; CDR2 reads FQNEAQ (reference sequence). CDR3 nucleotides: TGTGCCAGCAGCTTAGTCGGGGCCGGGGAGCTGTTTTTT. The encoded protein is CASSLVGAGELFF.